This TCR beta chain stems from a study of blood T cell repertoires in COVID-19. Background on the study: Sources were T cells, B-cell-depleted T cells, or PBMCs; the material itself was cDNA or gDNA.

Generated by immunoSEQ multiplex PCR, the TCRdb table keeps only in-frame clones and is missing some. The repertoire holds 23,000 or so clones, with about nine tenths as singletons. The TCR was taken from a middle-aged man with active COVID-19. The sample taken for sequencing was peripheral blood.

The DNA of the CDR3 is TGTGCCAGCACCCCGGGACACATCTCCTACGAGCAGTACTTC. This gives the protein CASTPGHISYEQYF. The chain is built from TRBV7-8 and TRBJ2-7, with D possibly matching TRBD1 (6 bases). The germline gives CDR1 SGHVS, CDR2 FQNEAQ. CDR3 length: 14 residues. Trimming stripped 7 bases from V and 0 bases from J, with 13 bases between.